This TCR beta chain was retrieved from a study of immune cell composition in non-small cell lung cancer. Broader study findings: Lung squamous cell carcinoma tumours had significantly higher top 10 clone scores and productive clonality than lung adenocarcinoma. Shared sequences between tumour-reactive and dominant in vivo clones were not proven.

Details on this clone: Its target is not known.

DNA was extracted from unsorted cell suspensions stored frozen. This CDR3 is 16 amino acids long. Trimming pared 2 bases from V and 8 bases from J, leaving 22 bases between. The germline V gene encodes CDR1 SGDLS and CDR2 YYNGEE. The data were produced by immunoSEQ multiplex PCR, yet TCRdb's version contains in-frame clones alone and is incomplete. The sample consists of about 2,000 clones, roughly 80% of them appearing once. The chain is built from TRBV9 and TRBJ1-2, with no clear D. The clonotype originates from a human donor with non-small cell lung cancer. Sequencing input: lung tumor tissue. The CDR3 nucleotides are TGTGCCAGCAGCGTCGATCCCGGGTGGGTGCAGGAGGGCTACACCTTC. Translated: CASSVDPGWVQEGYTF.